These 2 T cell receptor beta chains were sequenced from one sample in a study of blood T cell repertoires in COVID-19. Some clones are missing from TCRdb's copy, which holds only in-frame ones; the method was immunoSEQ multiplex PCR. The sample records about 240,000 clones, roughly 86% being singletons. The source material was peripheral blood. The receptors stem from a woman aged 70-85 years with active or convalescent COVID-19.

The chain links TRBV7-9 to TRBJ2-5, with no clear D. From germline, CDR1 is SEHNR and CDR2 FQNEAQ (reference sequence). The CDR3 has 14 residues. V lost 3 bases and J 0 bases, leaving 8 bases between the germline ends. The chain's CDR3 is CASSFSEYQETQYF. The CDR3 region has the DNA TGTGCCAGCAGCTTCTCTGAGTACCAAGAGACCCAGTACTTC.

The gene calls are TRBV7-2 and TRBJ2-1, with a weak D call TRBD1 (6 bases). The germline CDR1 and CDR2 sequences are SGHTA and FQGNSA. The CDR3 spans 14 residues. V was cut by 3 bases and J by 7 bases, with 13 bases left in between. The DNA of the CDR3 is TGTGCCAGCAGCTTGCTCGGGCAGGGGAATGAGCAGTTCTTC. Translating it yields CASSLLGQGNEQFF.